This TCR beta chain was recovered during a study of identical twins. Points from the study as a whole: The study found weaker excess twin sharing in beta out-of-frame sequences. Because invariant MAIT and iNKT cells could be present, zero-insertion analyses could be partly confounded.

TCRdb processed the 5' RACE reads anew with MiXCR; each CDR3 protein has one entry. The profile shows approximately 220,000 distinct CDR3 sequences, roughly a tenth of them singletons. Germline V gene lookup returns CDR1 MGHDK and CDR2 SYGVNS. The CDR3 is made up of 14 amino acids. Unmatched junction bases numbered 6, after V lost 6 bases and J lost 7 bases. This clonotype was seen ten or more times. Its antigen is unidentified. The sequence was obtained from a woman aged 18-35 years in good health. The chain recombines TRBV25-1 with TRBJ2-1; 10 nucleotides line up with TRBD2. Sequencing was performed on memory (CD45RO+) T cells sorted from blood. CDR3 sequence (DNA): TGTGCCAGCAGGTCAGCGGGAGGGGGTAATGAGCAGTTCTTC. Amino acid sequence: CASRSAGGGNEQFF.